The clone carrying this TCR beta chain was found a few times. Its antigen is unknown. TCRdb passed the 5' RACE reads through MiXCR, listing each CDR3 protein once. The data contain roughly 670,000 distinct CDR3 sequences, about 20% of them seen just once; the ten biggest clones take up approximately 18%. The CDR3 spans 13 residues. Germline V gene lookup returns CDR1 KGHSH and CDR2 LQKENI. Trimming stripped 4 bases from V and 10 bases from J, with 11 bases between. This record comes from a study of CD8 T cells in ankylosing spondylitis. Broader study findings: A TCR beta motif made of about eight highly homologous variants seemed typical of ankylosing spondylitis blood.

J is TRBJ1-6 and V is TRBV18; unclear D gene. Specimen: blood, either unsorted or a sorted T cell fraction (not recorded which). This clonotype originated in a male donor with ankylosing spondylitis. The CDR3 loop reads CASSQSTESPLHF. CDR3 nucleotides: TGTGCCAGCTCACAATCGACCGAATCACCCCTCCACTTT.